This T cell receptor (beta chain) was found in a study of shared clonotypes between healthy human individuals. On the study more broadly: Three plates were used per donor for CD4 naive, three for CD4 memory, two for CD8 naive and one for CD8 memory.

In the source study's methods: ImmunoSEQ output lacked quality scores and full-length reads, limiting matched filtering. Data came from immunoSEQ multiplex PCR; TCRdb stores just in-frame clones and leaves some out. V and J calls and clone size are those listed in that table; D and trimming were worked out from the DNA. Of fewer than 850,000 clones listed, less than 95% were seen once; the top ten hold 34%. The CDR3 runs 15 residues. Germline CDR1 reads SGHAT; CDR2 reads FQNNGV. V lost 1 base, J lost 7 bases, and 17 bases lay in between. Study-wide results and caveats: When naive CD4 clonotypes were compared across a handful of donors, 4% to 5.5% were shared.

Adult Caucasians living in Nashville, Tennessee made up all of the donors. This clone turned up a few times. Its antigen is currently unknown. The chain couples TRBV11-2 to TRBJ2-7; D unresolved. Sequences were obtained from memory CD8+ T cells from PBMCs. Subset given: CD45RO+ cells pooled with CCR7-negative TemRA cells. The TCR originated in a man in his late teens or twenties in good health. Some clones in this sample may be carry-over from other donors' samples. This chain's CDR3 is CASSLAESPPGEQYF. The CDR3 coding sequence is TGTGCCAGCAGCTTAGCAGAGTCCCCTCCTGGGGAGCAGTACTTC.